The 24 T cell receptor beta chains below all came from one sample that was sequenced in a study of T cells in Graves' hyperthyroidism and ophthalmopathy. It was RNA transcripts that yielded the amplified TCR beta CDR3 regions. The HTBI primer set drove a first-round RT-PCR of the TCR CDR3. MiXCR was run by TCRdb on the multiplex PCR reads, yielding one entry per CDR3 protein. The sample contains approximately 300,000 distinct CDR3 sequences, about 18% of which appear only once. The sample was blood. The receptors come from a woman aged 60-75 years with Graves' ophthalmopathy.

This clonotype occurred many times. The chain has TRBV12-3 or TRBV12-4 and TRBJ1-5, with 7 bases identical to TRBD1. The CDR3 consists of 16 residues. Losses at the gene ends were 6 bases for V and 0 bases for J; bases not matched to a gene: 8. The CDR3 DNA sequence: TGTGCCAGCAGCCCAAGGGGGCGGGGTAGCAATCAGCCCCAGCATTTT. Residues: CASSPRGRGSNQPQHF.

This clonotype was counted many times. The chain couples TRBV5-1 to TRBJ2-5, with 9 bases fitting TRBD1. There are 15 residues in the CDR3. CDR1 and CDR2 (germline): SGHRS, YFSETQ. Trimming took 4 bases from V and 5 from J; bases not matched to a gene: 9. Here the CDR3 reads CASSPRDREVETQYF. CDR3 coding DNA: TGCGCCAGCAGCCCACGGGACAGGGAGGTGGAGACCCAGTACTTC.

This clonotype was picked up many times. The V call is TRBV7-3, the J call TRBJ2-3; D is possibly TRBD2 (5 bases). This CDR3 spans 14 amino acids. V dropped 4 bases and J dropped 2 bases, with 10 bases sitting between them. Looked up from germline, CDR1 is SGHTA and CDR2 is FQGTGA. CDR3 protein: CASSYRTPTDTQYF. The DNA of the CDR3 is TGTGCCAGCAGCTATAGGACTCCCACAGATACGCAGTATTTT. The whole variable domain, filled in from reference TRBV7-3 and TRBJ2-3, reads GAGVSQTPSNKVTEKGKYVELRCDPISGHTALYWYRQSLGQGPEFLIYFQGTGAADDSGLPNDRFFAVRPEGSVSTLKIQRTERGDSAVYLCASSYRTPTDTQYFGPGTRLTVL.

V gene TRBV5-1 combines with J gene TRBJ2-3, with D possibly being TRBD2 (6 bases). V gave up 3 bases and J gave up 7 bases, with 15 bases separating them. The germline V gene encodes CDR1 SGHRS and CDR2 YFSETQ. The CDR3 is 14 amino acids. The CDR3 spells CASSSGTPQNTQYF. CDR3 DNA sequence: TGCGCCAGCAGCTCGGGGACTCCACAGAATACGCAGTATTTT. The full variable domain, rest sourced from reference TRBV5-1 and TRBJ2-3, is KAGVTQTPRYLIKTRGQQVTLSCSPISGHRSVSWYQQTPGQGLQFLFEYFSETQRNKGNFPGRFSGRQFSNSRSEMNVSTLELGDSALYLCASSSGTPQNTQYFGPGTRLTVL.

This clonotype has just a few counts. The chain carries TRBV5-1 and TRBJ2-7, with 9 bases fitting TRBD1. The germline CDR1 and CDR2 sequences are SGHRS and YFSETQ. Trimming took 6 bases from V and 6 from J; bases not matched to a gene: 13. The CDR3 length is 15 residues. This chain's CDR3 is CASTDTPGTGLEQYF. The DNA of the CDR3 is TGCGCCAGCACCGATACCCCGGGGACAGGGCTCGAGCAGTACTTC. Supplemented by reference TRBV5-1 and TRBJ2-7, the full variable domain reads KAGVTQTPRYLIKTRGQQVTLSCSPISGHRSVSWYQQTPGQGLQFLFEYFSETQRNKGNFPGRFSGRQFSNSRSEMNVSTLELGDSALYLCASTDTPGTGLEQYFGPGTRLTVT.

The rearrangement links TRBV20-1 to TRBJ1-5; D not resolved. V lost 1 base to trimming and J lost 0 bases, with 16 bases between them. From germline, CDR1 is DFQATT and CDR2 SNEGSKA (reference sequence). The CDR3 contains 17 residues. The chain's CDR3 is CSARGLLSPNSNQPQHF. The CDR3 bases are TGCAGTGCTAGAGGACTCCTGAGCCCCAATAGCAATCAGCCCCAGCATTTT.

This clonotype was counted many times. In DNA form, the CDR3 reads TGCAGTGCTAGTCGGGGGACCGGGGAGCTGTTTTTT. Its protein is CSASRGTGELFF. V and J are TRBV20-1 and TRBJ2-2; a possible D gene is TRBD2 (6 bases). Trimming took 3 bases from V and 5 from J, leaving 7 bases between them. CDR1 is DFQATT and CDR2 is SNEGSKA in the germline V gene (reference sequence). The CDR3 totals 12 residues.

This clonotype was counted many times. This chain uses TRBV5-8 with TRBJ2-7; D is undetermined. V lost 1 base and J 2 bases, leaving 7 bases between the germline ends. This CDR3 contains 13 residues. Germline CDR1 reads SGHTS; CDR2 reads YDEGEE. The CDR3 DNA reads TGTGCCAGCAGCTTGCCAGAGACCTACGAGCAGTACTTC. Translated, it gives CASSLPETYEQYF.

This clonotype was detected once. The V call is TRBV19, the J call TRBJ2-7, with no clear D. From germline, CDR1 is LNHDA and CDR2 SQIVND (reference sequence). CDR3 length: 14 residues. Trimming pared 1 base from V and 4 bases from J, leaving 11 bases between. The CDR3 DNA reads TGTGCCAGTAGTATAGCCCGAGGAGCATACGAGCAGTACTTC. It encodes CASSIARGAYEQYF.

This clonotype has ten or more counts. V is TRBV7-2 and J is TRBJ2-7; weak D call: TRBD2 (5 bases). This CDR3 comprises 12 residues. Germline V gene lookup returns CDR1 SGHTA and CDR2 FQGNSA. V was shortened by 8 bases and J by 4 bases, with 12 bases between the two germline ends. CDR3 nucleotide sequence: TGTGCCAGCCAGGCCGAGGGATACGAGCAGTACTTC. This codes for CASQAEGYEQYF.

In its sample, this clonotype was seen many times. This chain uses TRBV7-8 with TRBJ2-1, with 9 bases aligning to TRBD2. Losses at the gene ends were 3 bases for V and 0 bases for J; bases not matched to a gene: 12. Germline CDR1 reads SGHVS; CDR2 reads FQNEAQ. The CDR3 spans 19 residues. CDR3 in amino acids: CASSFPRGGLLSSYNEQFF. CDR3 nucleotides: TGTGCCAGCAGCTTCCCGCGGGGGGGTCTCCTCAGCTCCTACAATGAGCAGTTCTTC.

Note on this clonotype: This may be a read error: a much more frequent sequence differs by one nucleotide. In nucleotides, the CDR3 is TGTGCCGGCAGCTTGAGGGATTGGTACAATGAGCAGTTCTTC. This translates into CAGSLRDWYNEQFF. This chain uses TRBV7-9 with TRBJ2-1, with a possible D match to TRBD2 (5 bases). Looked up from germline, CDR1 is SEHNR and CDR2 is FQNEAQ (reference sequence). The CDR3 totals 14 residues.

As regards this clonotype: A much more abundant neighbour one base away suggests this may be a read error. This chain connects TRBV5-1 to TRBJ2-5; perhaps TRBD1 as D (6 bases). CDR1 SGHRS and CDR2 YFSETQ come from the germline V gene. V lost 5 bases to trimming and J lost 7 bases, with 21 bases between them. The CDR3 has 15 residues. As DNA, the CDR3 is TGCGCCAGCAGGCCCCCAGGGGCGCCGAGGGGGACCCAGTACTTC. Translating gives CASRPPGAPRGTQYF.

This chain links TRBV20-1 with TRBJ1-4, with D possibly being TRBD1 (5 bases). Germline V lookup: CDR1 DFQATT, CDR2 SNEGSKA (reference sequence). The CDR3 consists of 13 residues. V dropped 5 bases and J dropped 7 bases, with 14 bases sitting between them. The CDR3 DNA is TGCAGTGCTGTAGGGGCGGCTCGTGAAAAACTGTTTTTT. This gives the protein CSAVGAAREKLFF.

This clonotype has ten or more counts. This rearrangement joins TRBV10-3 to TRBJ1-3; D remains ambiguous. The CDR3 is 13 residues long. Trimming cost V 10 bases and J 4 bases, with 14 bases left between them. Germline assignment: CDR1 ENHRY and CDR2 SYGVKD. CDR3 amino acids: CATAPGAGNTIYF. Here the CDR3 DNA reads TGTGCCACCGCCCCGGGAGCGGGAAACACCATATATTTT.

This clonotype was found many times. This chain connects TRBV18 to TRBJ2-7; 9 positions match TRBD1. The CDR3 loop spans 16 amino acids. The V gene end was trimmed by 4 bases and the J gene end by 1 base; junction bases not matched to a gene: 8. From germline, CDR1 is KGHSH and CDR2 LQKENI. CDR3 sequence: CASSLSRDRASYEQYF. Here the CDR3 DNA reads TGTGCCAGCTCACTGTCCCGGGACAGGGCGTCCTACGAGCAGTACTTC.

This clonotype has at least ten counts. The chain carries TRBV28 and TRBJ2-5, with 7 bases that match TRBD2. With 5 bases clipped from V and 6 bases from J, the junction kept 9 bases outside the gene matches. Germline V gene sequence: CDR1 MDHEN, CDR2 SYDVKM. The CDR3 contains 14 residues. In nucleotides, the CDR3 is TGTGCCAGCAGTCTGGGAGGGGTAAGGCAGACCCAGTACTTC. This translates into CASSLGGVRQTQYF.

This clonotype showed up many times. This CDR3 reads CASSDTRDSQQYF. The CDR3 DNA reads as TGTGCCAGCAGCGACACCCGGGACAGCCAGCAGTACTTC. V usage is TRBV7-2 and J usage is TRBJ2-7; 7 nucleotides match TRBD1. The germline V gene encodes CDR1 SGHTA and CDR2 FQGNSA. The CDR3 loop spans 13 amino acids. Germline trimming cut 5 bases from V and 8 bases from J; bases unmatched to any gene: 9.

This clonotype was seen repeatedly, ten times or more. The gene calls are TRBV11-2 and TRBJ2-1; D is possibly TRBD2 (5 bases). The CDR3 is made up of 16 amino acids. Per germline, CDR1 SGHAT and CDR2 FQNNGV. Trimming left V 2 bases short and J 2 bases short, with 13 bases between. Here the CDR3 DNA reads TGTGCCAGCAGCTTAAGGGCTAGCTTTCCCTACAATGAGCAGTTCTTC. Encoded protein: CASSLRASFPYNEQFF.

This clonotype was seen more than once but under ten times. This chain joins TRBV6-6 and TRBJ1-6; D call uncertain. V was shortened by 0 bases and J by 11 bases, with 5 bases between the two germline ends. The CDR3 is 12 amino acids. Germline CDR1 is MNHNY and CDR2 is SVGAGI (reference sequence). The CDR3 coding sequence is TGTGCCAGCAGTTACTCCTCCGCACCCCTCCACTTT. It encodes CASSYSSAPLHF.

This clonotype was detected ten times or more. The V and J genes are TRBV2 and TRBJ2-2; D is uncertain. Germline CDR1 reads SNHLY; CDR2 reads FYNNEI. V gave up 8 bases and J gave up 1 base, with 11 bases separating them. This CDR3 is built from 14 residues. The CDR3 region is CASLGKRNTGELFF. The CDR3 region has the DNA TGTGCCAGCCTGGGAAAGCGGAACACCGGGGAGCTGTTTTTT.

This clonotype was recorded many times. The chain has TRBV20-1 and TRBJ1-5; D remains unclear. CDR3 length: 14 residues. Germline CDR1 reads DFQATT; CDR2 reads SNEGSKA (reference sequence). V dropped 3 bases and J dropped 0 bases, with 9 bases sitting between them. CDR3 region: CSASRQISNQPQHF. The CDR3 DNA reads as TGCAGTGCTAGTCGGCAGATTAGCAATCAGCCCCAGCATTTT.

The chain has TRBV2 and TRBJ2-3; D gene ambiguous. This CDR3 has 13 residues. Trimming left V 3 bases short and J 4 bases short, with 8 bases between. Germline V gives CDR1 SNHLY, CDR2 FYNNEI. The DNA of the CDR3 is TGTGCCAGCAGTGAGAACAGAGCAGATACGCAGTATTTT. This sequence encodes CASSENRADTQYF.

V and J are TRBV20-1 and TRBJ2-7, with no clear D. V shed 3 bases and J shed 6 bases, with 9 bases lying between them. The CDR3 consists of 11 residues. Germline-derived CDR1 and CDR2 are DFQATT and SNEGSKA (reference sequence). CDR3 residues: CSASYPAEQYF. For the CDR3, the DNA is TGCAGTGCTAGCTATCCCGCCGAGCAGTACTTC.